Listed below are T cell receptor beta chains from one sample, sequenced in a study of blood T cell repertoires in COVID-19. TCRdb keeps only in-frame clones here, not all; method: immunoSEQ multiplex PCR. In the table there are over 110,000 clones, 88% of which are singletons. The sequenced sample was peripheral blood. Every receptor here comes from a human donor in a cohort sampled during active COVID-19. The conserved cysteine and the conserved F or W are not part of the CDR3 here. The size of a clone is reported for some rows only, either as once, few or many, or as a class for expanded clones.

clone size | V gene | CDR3 protein
few | TRBV30 | AWTGAPFPNSPLH
. | TRBV6-1 | ASSEAGQGGWYNEQF
. | TRBV5-4 | ASSTYRGSSYNEQF
. | TRBV4-2 | ASSQDRGYGYT
few | TRBV7-9 | ASSSTGRFYEQY
few | TRBV6-2/TRBV6-3 | ASSYRPGQLHTGELF
. | TRBV5-6 | ASSPMIEGQGTRDTQY
. | TRBV6-5 | ASRDRGTGGYT
. | TRBV12-5 | ASGLVLRQSLSYEQY
. | TRBV7-6 | ASSLMGAYTDTQY
. | TRBV6-2/TRBV6-3 | ASSPHSGTGRFEQY
. | TRBV7-2 | ASSLGAGRTEAF
. | TRBV6-5 | ASTLAGARETQY
once | TRBV3-1/TRBV3-2 | ASRPGPRGTQY
. | TRBV15 | ATSSRDRASPLH
. | TRBV6-1 | ASSVHGGARTDTQY
. | TRBV18 | ASSPSLGEKLF
. | TRBV7-2 | ASSLATAAYNEQF
. | TRBV7-2 | ASSRRGQETQY
few | TRBV4-2 | ASSQVGARYEQY
. | TRBV19 | ASSIVSGQPYGYT
. | TRBV6-6 | ASSPGLTGANVLT
. | TRBV19 | ASTHRGTTYEQY
many | TRBV5-1 | ASSLVWTGGRKYNSPLH
. | TRBV7-9 | ASSSGGAGGYNEQF
. | TRBV27 | ASRRQGNTGELF
. | TRBV7-8 | ASSLGLAGISDTQY
. | TRBV18 | ASSPDRQTPYGYT
. | TRBV7-9 | ASSPTGISETQY
. | TRBV29-1 | SANGDTDTQY
. | TRBV27 | ASSFRDRGYEQY
. | TRBV4-1 | ASSLGLAGEYEQF
few | TRBV11-2 | ASSLGQGYTEAF
. | TRBV4-1 | ASSPPGADGEKLF
. | TRBV27 | ASSLSGGEHSYGYT
. | TRBV7-8 | ASSPFSGAYGYT
. | TRBV7-8 | ASSQGHGNTIY
. | TRBV14 | ASSHEGGSWETQY
. | TRBV6-5 | ASSPGQGIQETQY
. | TRBV3-1/TRBV3-2 | ASSQESGLHSGNTIY
. | TRBV9 | ASSVAGTNTGELF
. | TRBV6-2/TRBV6-3 | ASSIPELAKNIQY
. | TRBV3-1/TRBV3-2 | ASSQDFPGINLHEQY
. | TRBV6-1 | ASSEYGTGPTEQY
. | TRBV15 | ATSRDGPEGTDTQY
. | TRBV5-5 | ASSFEGYGYT
once | TRBV6-5 | ASSYGTGSNSPLH
once | TRBV6-2/TRBV6-3 | ASSYPLEKLAGGRNEQF
. | TRBV5-6 | ASSFGGHTDTQY
. | TRBV30 | AWSAAGNTIY
. | TRBV9 | ASSVGGGNYNEQF
. | TRBV29-1 | SVEDRAGVNNEQF
. | TRBV2 | ASSERPRGNQPQH